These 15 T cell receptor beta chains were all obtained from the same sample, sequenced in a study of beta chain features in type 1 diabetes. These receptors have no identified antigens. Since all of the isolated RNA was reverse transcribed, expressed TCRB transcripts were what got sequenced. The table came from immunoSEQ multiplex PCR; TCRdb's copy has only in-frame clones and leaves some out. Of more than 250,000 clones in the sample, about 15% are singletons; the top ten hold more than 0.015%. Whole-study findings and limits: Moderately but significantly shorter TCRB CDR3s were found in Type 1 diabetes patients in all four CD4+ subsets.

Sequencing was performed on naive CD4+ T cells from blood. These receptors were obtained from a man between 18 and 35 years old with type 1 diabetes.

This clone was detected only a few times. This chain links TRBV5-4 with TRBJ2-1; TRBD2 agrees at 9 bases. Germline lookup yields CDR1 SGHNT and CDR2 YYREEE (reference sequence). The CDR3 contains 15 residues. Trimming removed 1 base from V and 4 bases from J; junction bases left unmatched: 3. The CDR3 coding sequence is TGTGCCAGCAGCTTGCTAAGCGGGGGGTACAATGAGCAGTTCTTC. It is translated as CASSLLSGGYNEQFF.

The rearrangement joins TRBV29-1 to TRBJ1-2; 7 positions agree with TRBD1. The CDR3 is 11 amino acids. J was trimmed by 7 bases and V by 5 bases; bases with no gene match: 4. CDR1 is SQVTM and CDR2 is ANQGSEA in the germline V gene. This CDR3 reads CSVTGAGGYTF. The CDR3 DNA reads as TGCAGCGTTACAGGGGCAGGTGGCTACACCTTC.

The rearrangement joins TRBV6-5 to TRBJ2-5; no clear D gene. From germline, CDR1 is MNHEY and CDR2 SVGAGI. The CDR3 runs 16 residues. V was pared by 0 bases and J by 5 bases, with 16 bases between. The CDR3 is CASSYSSTALGETQYF. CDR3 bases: TGTGCCAGCAGTTACTCGTCGACTGCCCTTGGGGAGACCCAGTACTTC.

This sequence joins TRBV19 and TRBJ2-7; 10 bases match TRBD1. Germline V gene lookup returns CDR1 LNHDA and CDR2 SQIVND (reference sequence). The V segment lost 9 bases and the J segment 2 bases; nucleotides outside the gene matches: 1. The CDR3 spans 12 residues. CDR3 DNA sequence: TGTGCCAGCGGACAGGGGGCCTACGAGCAGTACTTC. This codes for CASGQGAYEQYF.

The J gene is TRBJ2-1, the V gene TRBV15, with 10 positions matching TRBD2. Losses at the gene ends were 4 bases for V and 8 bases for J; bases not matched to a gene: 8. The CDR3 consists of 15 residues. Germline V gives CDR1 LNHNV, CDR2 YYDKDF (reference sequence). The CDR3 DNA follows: TGTGCCACCAGCAAAGGGACTAGCGAGTTCGATGAGCAGTTCTTC. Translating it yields CATSKGTSEFDEQFF.

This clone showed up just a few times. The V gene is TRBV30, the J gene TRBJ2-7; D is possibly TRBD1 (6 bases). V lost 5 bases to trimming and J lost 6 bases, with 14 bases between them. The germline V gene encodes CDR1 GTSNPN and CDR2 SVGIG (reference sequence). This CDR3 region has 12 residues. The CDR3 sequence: CAWGKTGPEQYF. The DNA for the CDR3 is TGTGCCTGGGGCAAGACAGGCCCCGAGCAGTACTTC.

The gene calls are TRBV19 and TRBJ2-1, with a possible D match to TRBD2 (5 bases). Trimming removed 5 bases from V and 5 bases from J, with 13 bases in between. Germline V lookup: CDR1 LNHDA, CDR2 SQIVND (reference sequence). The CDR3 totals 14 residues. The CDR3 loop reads CASSGGSKDNEQFF. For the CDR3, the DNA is TGTGCCAGTAGTGGTGGGAGCAAGGACAATGAGCAGTTCTTC. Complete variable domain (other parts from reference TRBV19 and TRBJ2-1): DGGITQSPKYLFRKEGQNVTLSCEQNLNHDAMYWYRQDPGQGLRLIYYSQIVNDFQKGDIAEGYSVSREKKESFPLTVTSAQKNPTAFYLCASSGGSKDNEQFFGPGTRLTVL.

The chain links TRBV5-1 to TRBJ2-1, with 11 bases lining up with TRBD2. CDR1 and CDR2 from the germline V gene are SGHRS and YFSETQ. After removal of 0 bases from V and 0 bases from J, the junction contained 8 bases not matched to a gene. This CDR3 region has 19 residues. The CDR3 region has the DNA TGCGCCAGCAGCTTGGGGGCTAGCGGGAGGTTCAGCTCCTACAATGAGCAGTTCTTC. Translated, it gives CASSLGASGRFSSYNEQFF.

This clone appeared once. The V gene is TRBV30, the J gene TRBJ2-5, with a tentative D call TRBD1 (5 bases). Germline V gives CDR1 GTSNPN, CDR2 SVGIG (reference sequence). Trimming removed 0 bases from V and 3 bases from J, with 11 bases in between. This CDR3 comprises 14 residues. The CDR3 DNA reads TGTGCCTGGAGTGTTTTCGACAGCGAAGAGACCCAGTACTTC. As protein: CAWSVFDSEETQYF.

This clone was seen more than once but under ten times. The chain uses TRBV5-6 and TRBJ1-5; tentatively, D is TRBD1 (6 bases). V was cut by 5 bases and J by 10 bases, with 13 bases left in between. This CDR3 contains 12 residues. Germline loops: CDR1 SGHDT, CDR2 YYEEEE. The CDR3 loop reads CASSSTGAPQHF. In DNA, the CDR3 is TGTGCCAGCAGTTCGACAGGTGCCCCCCAGCATTTT.

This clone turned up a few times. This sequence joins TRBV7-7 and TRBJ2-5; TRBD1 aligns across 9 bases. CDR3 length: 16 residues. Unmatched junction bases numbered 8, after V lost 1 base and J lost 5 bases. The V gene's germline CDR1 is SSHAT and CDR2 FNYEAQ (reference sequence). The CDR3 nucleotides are TGTGCCAGCAGCTTAGGGACAGGGGTTTTGCGGGAGACCCAGTACTTC. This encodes CASSLGTGVLRETQYF.

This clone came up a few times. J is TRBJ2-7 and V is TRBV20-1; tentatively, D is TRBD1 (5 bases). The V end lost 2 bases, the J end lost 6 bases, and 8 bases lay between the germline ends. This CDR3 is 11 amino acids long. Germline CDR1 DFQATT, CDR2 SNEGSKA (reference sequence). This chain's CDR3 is CSARYQGEQYF. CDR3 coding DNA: TGCAGTGCTAGATATCAGGGCGAGCAGTACTTC.

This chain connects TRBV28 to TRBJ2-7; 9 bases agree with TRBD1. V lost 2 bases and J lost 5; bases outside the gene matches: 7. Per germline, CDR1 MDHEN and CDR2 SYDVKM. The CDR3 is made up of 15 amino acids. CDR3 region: CASSLGGTGSHEQYF. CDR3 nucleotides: TGTGCCAGCAGTTTAGGAGGGACAGGGTCCCACGAGCAGTACTTC. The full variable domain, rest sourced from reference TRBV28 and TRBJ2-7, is DVKVTQSSRYLVKRTGEKVFLECVQDMDHENMFWYRQDPGLGLRLIYFSYDVKMKEKGDIPEGYSVSREKKERFSLILESASTNQTSMYLCASSLGGTGSHEQYFGPGTRLTVT.

The CDR3 bases are TGTGCCAGCAGCTTAGGGGACAGGGGGCGCTGGGAGCAGTACTTC. This sequence encodes CASSLGDRGRWEQYF. The rearrangement uses TRBV7-9 and TRBJ2-7; the match to TRBD1 covers 12 bases. In germline, CDR1 is SEHNR, CDR2 FQNEAQ (reference sequence). V gave up 1 base and J gave up 7 bases; unmatched junction bases: 5. The CDR3 totals 15 residues.

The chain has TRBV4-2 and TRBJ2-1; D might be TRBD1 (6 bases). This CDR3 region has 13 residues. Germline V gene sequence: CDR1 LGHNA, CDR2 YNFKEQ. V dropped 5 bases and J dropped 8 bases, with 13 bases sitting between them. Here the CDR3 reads CASSLIRGDEQFF. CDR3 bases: TGTGCCAGCAGCTTGATCAGGGGTGATGAGCAGTTCTTC.